These T cell receptor beta chains were read from a single sample in a study of T-cell memory formation after mild COVID-19. TCRdb re-called the 5' RACE reads with MiXCR, one entry per CDR3 protein. The profile covers 250,000 to 300,000 distinct CDR3 sequences, with around 15% appearing a single time and more than 20% taken by the ten largest. Sample: PBMCs or a T cell subset sorted from them (not recorded which). The receptors were gathered from a man between 18 and 29 years old who had mild COVID-19 (a few samples of this study predate the infection). Cell type and time point are not known. CDR3s include the opening cysteine and the closing phenylalanine or tryptophan. A D gene is named only where the DNA matches it firmly. Clone size appears in some rows only: once, few, many, or a class for an expanded clone.

V	D	size	J	DNA	CDR3
TRBV28	-	-	TRBJ1-5	TGTGCCACCATCGGTAGTGGGCCTGTCGGTCAGCCCCAGCATTTT	CATIGSGPVGQPQHF
TRBV4-1	-	-	TRBJ1-5	TGCGCCAGCAGCCAAGAATTCAAGGGTGGGAGCAATCAGCCCCAGCATTTT	CASSQEFKGGSNQPQHF
TRBV6-5	TRBD1	-	TRBJ1-6	TGTGCCAGCAGTCGGACAGGATTAAATTCACCCCTCCACTTT	CASSRTGLNSPLHF
TRBV5-1	-	few	TRBJ1-1	TGCGCCAGCAGCTGGACGACTGCGAACACTGAAGCTTTCTTT	CASSWTTANTEAFF
TRBV20-1	-	few	TRBJ2-7	TGCAGTGCTAGAGGTAACAGGCTCTACGAGCAGTACTTC	CSARGNRLYEQYF
TRBV4-1	-	-	TRBJ2-2	TGCGCCAGCAGCTCTAACAGGGCTAACACCGGGGAGCTGTTTTTT	CASSSNRANTGELFF
TRBV15	-	few	TRBJ1-6	TGTGCCACCAGCAGAGATCTTGGGGGGCCGAGACCCCTCCACTTT	CATSRDLGGPRPLHF
TRBV5-1	-	-	TRBJ1-2	TGCGCCAGCAGCTTGGGAGCAGTCTATGGCTACACCTTC	CASSLGAVYGYTF
TRBV19	-	once	TRBJ2-3	TGTGCCAGTAGCACCTCCCTTTGGGGGCCGACAGATACGCAGTATTTT	CASSTSLWGPTDTQYF
TRBV10-3	-	few	TRBJ1-2	TGTGCCATCATCGACCCCGCCAGGGGATATGGCTACACCTTC	CAIIDPARGYGYTF
TRBV5-1	-	few	TRBJ2-3	TGCGCCAGCAGCGTTTCGGCAGGGAATACAGATACGCAGTATTTT	CASSVSAGNTDTQYF
TRBV7-2	TRBD2	many	TRBJ2-7	TGTGCCAGCAGCTTATTTAGCGGGGAGCGGTACTTC	CASSLFSGERYF
TRBV20-1	TRBD1	-	TRBJ1-5	TGCAGTGCTAGAGATCCAGGGGGCGCCCAGCCCCAGCATTTT	CSARDPGGAQPQHF
TRBV4-3	-	many	TRBJ2-2	TGCGCCAGCAGCCAAGGGGATTCCGGGGAGCTGTTTTTT	CASSQGDSGELFF
TRBV27	-	few	TRBJ2-7	TGTGCCAGCAGTCCACACCGGGCAGAAATATCCTACGAGCAGTACTTC	CASSPHRAEISYEQYF
TRBV10-1	-	few	TRBJ2-7	TGCGCCAGCAGAGGCAGATCCTACGAGCAGTACTTC	CASRGRSYEQYF
TRBV15	TRBD1	few	TRBJ1-6	TGTGCCACCAGCGCCCGGGACAGAGCCCTATTCCTCCACTTT	CATSARDRALFLHF
TRBV25-1	-	-	TRBJ2-2	TGTGCCAGCAGTGAATCGAGGACCGGGGAGCTGTTTTTT	CASSESRTGELFF
TRBV19	-	many	TRBJ1-1	TGTGCCAGTAGTAACCATGAGCTCACTGAAGCTTTCTTT	CASSNHELTEAFF
TRBV13	TRBD1	-	TRBJ1-2	TGTGCCAGCAGCTCCTCCCAGGGGGCGTTTATTGGCTACACCTTC	CASSSSQGAFIGYTF
TRBV11-2	TRBD1	few	TRBJ1-1	TGTGCCAGCAGCCCGGACAGGCGCACTGAAGCTTTCTTT	CASSPDRRTEAFF
TRBV6-6	-	-	TRBJ2-3	TGTGCCAGCAGATCGGGCTTGGCAGCAGATACGCAGTATTTT	CASRSGLAADTQYF
TRBV6-5	-	many	TRBJ2-7	TGTGCCAGCAGTTACCGGCAGACAGCCGGTGTCGAGCAGTACTTC	CASSYRQTAGVEQYF
TRBV7-2	-	many	TRBJ2-3	TGTGCCAGCAGCTTACGGCCCGCTAGCACAGATACGCAGTATTTT	CASSLRPASTDTQYF
TRBV4-1	-	-	TRBJ1-2	TGCGCCAGCAGCCAAGATCTCAGGGGCCACGCTGGCTACACCTTC	CASSQDLRGHAGYTF
TRBV20-1	TRBD1	-	TRBJ1-5	TGCAGTGCTAGGACAGGGAGTCGGGTAAATCAGCCCCAGCATTTT	CSARTGSRVNQPQHF
TRBV27	-	few	TRBJ1-5	TGTGCCAGCAGCTTGACTTTTTCTCAGCCCCAGCATTTT	CASSLTFSQPQHF
TRBV12-3/TRBV12-4	TRBD2	-	TRBJ2-1	TGTGCCAGCTCACCGGGGGGTGGTGAGCAGTTCTTC	CASSPGGGEQFF
TRBV5-1	-	few	TRBJ1-1	TGCGCCAGCAGCGCAACAGGGTGGGACACTGAAGCTTTCTTT	CASSATGWDTEAFF
TRBV10-3	TRBD1	few	TRBJ1-2	TGTGCCGTAGGACAGGGGGAAATCTATGGCTACACCTTC	CAVGQGEIYGYTF
TRBV6-5	-	-	TRBJ2-3	TGTGCCAGCAGTTATGGCGGGGGCTACACAGATACGCAGTATTTT	CASSYGGGYTDTQYF
TRBV20-1	TRBD1	few	TRBJ1-6	TGCAGTGCCCCCGTTAACTTCGGGACAGGTCCTTTCTATAATTCACCCCTCCACTTT	CSAPVNFGTGPFYNSPLHF
TRBV5-1	-	few	TRBJ2-7	TGCGCCAGCAGCGTCACAGGCGACCTATCCTACGAGCAGTACTTC	CASSVTGDLSYEQYF
TRBV5-1	-	-	TRBJ1-1	TGCGCCAGCAGCTCCGAAGTACAGACCACGAACACTGAAGCTTTCTTT	CASSSEVQTTNTEAFF
TRBV12-3/TRBV12-4	-	many	TRBJ1-4	TGTGCCAGCAGCCTGGGGCTCCCGGGGTCTAATGAAAAACTGTTTTTT	CASSLGLPGSNEKLFF
TRBV12-3/TRBV12-4	-	-	TRBJ1-1	TGTGCCAGCATCTACCCCCGAGGTGAAGCTTTCTTT	CASIYPRGEAFF
TRBV5-1	-	many	TRBJ2-3	TGCGCCAGCAGCCGTGGGGATACGCAGTATTTT	CASSRGDTQYF
TRBV20-1	-	-	TRBJ1-1	TGCAGTGCGGGTGGGAACACTGAAGCTTTCTTT	CSAGGNTEAFF
TRBV12-3/TRBV12-4	TRBD2	-	TRBJ2-1	TGTGCCAGCACCCGCCCTAGCGGGGCAAATGAGCAGTTCTTC	CASTRPSGANEQFF
TRBV24-1	TRBD1	-	TRBJ1-5	TGTGCCACCAGTGAGGGCAGGGGGTTTAGCGAGCCCCAGCATTTT	CATSEGRGFSEPQHF
TRBV16	-	many	TRBJ2-2	TGTGCCAGCAGCCGGGTTTCATCCGGGGAGCTGTTTTTT	CASSRVSSGELFF
TRBV5-1	-	many	TRBJ2-1	TGCGCCAGCAGCTTGGCCCAGGGCGGTGAGCAGTTCTTC	CASSLAQGGEQFF
TRBV2	-	few	TRBJ1-2	TGTGCCAGCAGTGAGGAGGGGTACTATGGCTACACCTTC	CASSEEGYYGYTF
TRBV3-1	TRBD1	-	TRBJ1-1	TGTGCCAGCAGCCATTGGGACAGTATGAACACTGAAGCTTTCTTT	CASSHWDSMNTEAFF
TRBV29-1	-	-	TRBJ2-3	TGCAGCGTTGAAGATCAGTCGGGGCGGCCCCGGACAGATACGCAGTATTTT	CSVEDQSGRPRTDTQYF
TRBV7-2	-	-	TRBJ2-3	TGTGCCAGCCACCCGGGGGAGGTAGATACGCAGTATTTT	CASHPGEVDTQYF
TRBV20-1	-	-	TRBJ2-7	TGCAGTGCTAGGGACGGGGGAACCTACGAGCAGTACTTC	CSARDGGTYEQYF
TRBV20-1	-	few	TRBJ1-1	TGCAGTGCTAGAGTGGATATGAACACTGAAGCTTTCTTT	CSARVDMNTEAFF